This is a list of T cell receptor beta chains from one sample in a study of blood T cell repertoires in COVID-19. Assay used: immunoSEQ multiplex PCR; TCRdb lists only in-frame clones, some missing. The data hold about 430,000 clones, with 70% to 90% observed a single time. Sequenced material: PBMCs or T cells enriched from blood (not recorded which). Receptor source: a young woman who had been exposed to COVID-19. Each CDR3 is given without its conserved first and last residue. Clone sizes are given selectively: once, few, many, or a class where the clone is expanded.

size	length	V	J	CDR3
.	12	TRBV29-1	TRBJ2-1	SVGGQGNYNEQF
.	13	TRBV27	TRBJ2-3	ASSLSASGTDTQY
.	12	TRBV4-1	TRBJ1-5	ASSQVTGNQPQH
few	11	TRBV5-4	TRBJ2-1	ASSWGVHNEQF
.	11	TRBV3-1/TRBV3-2	TRBJ2-7	ASSRGQGYEQY
.	12	TRBV11-3	TRBJ1-1	ASSSKQGNTEAF
.	12	TRBV28	TRBJ2-7	ASSRRGGAYEQY
once	10	TRBV25-1	TRBJ2-7	ASSQGAYEQY
once	11	TRBV7-8	TRBJ1-1	ASSFFRDTEAF
.	13	TRBV6-2/TRBV6-3	TRBJ2-3	ASSYLGGGRDTQY
.	12	TRBV7-8	TRBJ1-3	ASSVGGSGNTIY